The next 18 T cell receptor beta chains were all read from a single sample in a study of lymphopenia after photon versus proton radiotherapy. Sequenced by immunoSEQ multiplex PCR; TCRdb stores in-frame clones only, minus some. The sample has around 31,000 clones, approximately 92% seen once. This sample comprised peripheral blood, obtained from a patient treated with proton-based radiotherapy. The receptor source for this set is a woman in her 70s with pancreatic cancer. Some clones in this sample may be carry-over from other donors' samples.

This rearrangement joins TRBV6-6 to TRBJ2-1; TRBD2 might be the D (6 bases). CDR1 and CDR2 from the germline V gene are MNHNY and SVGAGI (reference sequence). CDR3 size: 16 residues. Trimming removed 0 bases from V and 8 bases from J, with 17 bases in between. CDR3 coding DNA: TGTGCCAGCAGTTACTCGAAGATGGAGGGGACGCATGAGCAGTTCTTC. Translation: CASSYSKMEGTHEQFF.

The DNA of the CDR3 is TGCAGCGTCGAATCCGGGACGCGCACCGGGGAGCTGTTTTTT. Protein: CSVESGTRTGELFF. The J gene is TRBJ2-2, the V gene TRBV29-1; the D gene could be TRBD1 or TRBD2 (5 bases each). Germline-derived CDR1 and CDR2 are SQVTM and ANQGSEA. The CDR3 spans 14 residues. The ends were cut back, 6 bases at V and 4 bases at J, with 15 bases in the middle.

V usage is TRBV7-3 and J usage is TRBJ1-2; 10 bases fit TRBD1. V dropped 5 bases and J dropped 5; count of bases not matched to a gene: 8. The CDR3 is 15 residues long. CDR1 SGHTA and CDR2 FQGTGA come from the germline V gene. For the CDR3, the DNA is TGTGCCAGCAGCCCCGGGACAGGGGTAGTTTATGGCTACACCTTC. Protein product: CASSPGTGVVYGYTF.

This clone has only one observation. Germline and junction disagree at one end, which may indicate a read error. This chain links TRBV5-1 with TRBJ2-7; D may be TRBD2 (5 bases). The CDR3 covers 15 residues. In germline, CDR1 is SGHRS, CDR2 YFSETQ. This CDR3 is CASSLLGNSGVSGQF. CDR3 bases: TGCGCCAGCAGCTTGCTCGGGAACAGTGGAGTCTCTGGGCAGTTC.

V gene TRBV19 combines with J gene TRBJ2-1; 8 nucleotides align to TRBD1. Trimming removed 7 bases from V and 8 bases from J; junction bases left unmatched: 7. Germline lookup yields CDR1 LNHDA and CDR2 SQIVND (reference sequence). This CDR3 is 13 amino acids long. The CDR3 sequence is CASTRQGQDEQFF. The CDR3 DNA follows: TGTGCCAGTACCAGACAGGGGCAAGATGAGCAGTTCTTC.

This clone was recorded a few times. The CDR3 nucleotides are TGTGCCAGCAGCCAACAGACTAGCAGGAACACCGGGGAGCTGTTTTTT. It translates to CASSQQTSRNTGELFF. The chain couples TRBV14 to TRBJ2-2; TRBD2 aligns across 7 bases. CDR1 and CDR2 from the germline V gene are SGHDN and FVKESK. The junction had 4 bases not matched to a gene; V was cut back by 2 bases and J by 1 base. CDR3 length: 16 residues.

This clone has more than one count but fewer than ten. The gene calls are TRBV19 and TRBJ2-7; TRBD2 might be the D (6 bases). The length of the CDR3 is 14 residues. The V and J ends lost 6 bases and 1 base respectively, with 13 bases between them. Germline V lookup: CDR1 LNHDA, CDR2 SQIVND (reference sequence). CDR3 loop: CASSQDYNSYEQYF. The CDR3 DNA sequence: TGTGCCAGTAGCCAGGACTACAATTCCTACGAGCAGTACTTC. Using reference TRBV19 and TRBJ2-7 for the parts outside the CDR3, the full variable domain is DGGITQSPKYLFRKEGQNVTLSCEQNLNHDAMYWYRQDPGQGLRLIYYSQIVNDFQKGDIAEGYSVSREKKESFPLTVTSAQKNPTAFYLCASSQDYNSYEQYFGPGTRLTVT.

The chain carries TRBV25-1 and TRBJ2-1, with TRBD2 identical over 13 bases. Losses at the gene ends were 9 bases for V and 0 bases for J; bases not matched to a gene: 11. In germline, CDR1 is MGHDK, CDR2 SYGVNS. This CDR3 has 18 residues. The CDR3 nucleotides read TGTGCCAGAACCAGGACTAGCGGGAGAATCGTCTCCTACAATGAGCAGTTCTTC. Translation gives CARTRTSGRIVSYNEQFF.

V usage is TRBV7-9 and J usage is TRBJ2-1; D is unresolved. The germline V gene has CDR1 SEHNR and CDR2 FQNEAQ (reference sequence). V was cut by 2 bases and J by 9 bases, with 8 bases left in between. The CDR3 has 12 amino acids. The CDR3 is CASSLLDGEQFF. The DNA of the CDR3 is TGTGCCAGCAGCTTATTGGACGGTGAGCAGTTCTTC.

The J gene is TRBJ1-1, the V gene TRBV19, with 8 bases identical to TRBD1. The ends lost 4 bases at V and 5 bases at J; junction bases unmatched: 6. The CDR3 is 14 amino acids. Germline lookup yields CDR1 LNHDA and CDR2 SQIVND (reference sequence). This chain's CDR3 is CASSTRTGRTEAFF. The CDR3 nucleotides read TGTGCCAGTAGTACTAGGACAGGGAGGACTGAAGCTTTCTTT.

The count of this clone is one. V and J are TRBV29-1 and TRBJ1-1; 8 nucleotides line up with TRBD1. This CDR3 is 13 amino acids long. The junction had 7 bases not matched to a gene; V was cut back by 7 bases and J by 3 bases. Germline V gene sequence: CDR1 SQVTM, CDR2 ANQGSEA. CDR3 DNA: TGCAGCGGAATACAGGGACAGGACACTGAAGCTTTCTTT. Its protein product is CSGIQGQDTEAFF.

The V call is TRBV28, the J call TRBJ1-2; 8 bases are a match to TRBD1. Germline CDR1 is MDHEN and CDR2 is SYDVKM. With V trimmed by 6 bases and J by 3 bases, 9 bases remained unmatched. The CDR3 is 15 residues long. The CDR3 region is CASSPGQGADYGYTF. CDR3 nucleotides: TGTGCCAGCAGCCCCGGACAGGGAGCAGACTATGGCTACACCTTC.

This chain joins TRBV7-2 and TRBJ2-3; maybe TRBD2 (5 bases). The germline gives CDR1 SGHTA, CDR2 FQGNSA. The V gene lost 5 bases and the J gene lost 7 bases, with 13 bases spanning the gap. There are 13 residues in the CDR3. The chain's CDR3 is CASSPSSVNTQYF. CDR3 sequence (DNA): TGTGCCAGCAGCCCTAGCTCCGTAAATACGCAGTATTTT.

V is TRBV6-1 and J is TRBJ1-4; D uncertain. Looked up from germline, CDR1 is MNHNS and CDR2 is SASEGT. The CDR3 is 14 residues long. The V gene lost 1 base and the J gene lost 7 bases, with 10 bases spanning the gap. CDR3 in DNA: TGTGCCAGCAGTGAAGTAACGGTCCTTGAAAAACTGTTTTTT. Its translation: CASSEVTVLEKLFF.

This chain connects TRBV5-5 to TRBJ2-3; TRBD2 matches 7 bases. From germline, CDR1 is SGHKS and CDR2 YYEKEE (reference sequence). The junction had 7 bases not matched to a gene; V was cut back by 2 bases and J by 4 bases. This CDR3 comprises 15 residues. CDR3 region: CASSLLGEGPDTQYF. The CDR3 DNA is TGTGCCAGCAGCTTATTGGGGGAGGGCCCAGATACGCAGTATTTT.

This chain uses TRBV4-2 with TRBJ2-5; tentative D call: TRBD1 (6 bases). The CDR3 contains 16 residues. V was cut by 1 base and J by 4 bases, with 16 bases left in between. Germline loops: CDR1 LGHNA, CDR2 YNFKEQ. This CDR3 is CASSQGEGVRAETQYF. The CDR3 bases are TGTGCCAGCAGCCAAGGAGAGGGGGTCAGAGCAGAGACCCAGTACTTC.

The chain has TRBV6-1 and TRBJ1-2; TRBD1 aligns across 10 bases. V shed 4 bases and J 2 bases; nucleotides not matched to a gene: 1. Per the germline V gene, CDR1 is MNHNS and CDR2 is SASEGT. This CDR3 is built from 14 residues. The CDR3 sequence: CASSGGQGNYGYTF. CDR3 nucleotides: TGTGCCAGCAGTGGGGGACAGGGGAACTATGGCTACACCTTC.

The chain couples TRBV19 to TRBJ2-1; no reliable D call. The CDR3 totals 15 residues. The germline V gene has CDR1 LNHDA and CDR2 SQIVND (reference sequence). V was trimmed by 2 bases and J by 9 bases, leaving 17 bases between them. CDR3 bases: TGTGCCAGTAGTATATCAGGCCGTCAGAGAGGTGAGCAGTTCTTC. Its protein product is CASSISGRQRGEQFF.